This note documents a single TCR beta chain sequence. The sample holds a few counts of this clonotype. Its antigen target is currently unknown. No base-level quality is on record; no much larger clone is a single base apart. These reads were obtained on an Illumina NovaSeq 6000. TCRalpha and TCRbeta cDNA libraries were constructed by 5'RACE with constant-segment primers, with sample barcodes and unique molecular identifiers being introduced. Trizol reagent was used to extract RNA from every sample. Libraries were amplified in two PCR steps, with a second sample barcode and Illumina TruSeq adapters added in the second step. Libraries were sequenced on an Illumina NovaSeq with 2 x 150 bp paired-end reads. The authors' pipeline ran thus. Demultiplexing of reads and collapsing into UMI-guided consensus sequences were performed with migec v1.2.7. Using mixcr v2.1.11, the UMI consensuses were aligned to TRA and TRB V and J templates and assembled into clonotypes. Expanded or contracted clonotypes were those called significant by both edgeR and NoisET, with noise models trained on biological replicates. For edgeR calls, the cutoffs were a false discovery rate-adjusted p below 0.01 and a log2 fold-change threshold of 1. As an exploratory analysis of dynamics, max-normalized trajectories of the 1000 most abundant clonotypes were examined with PCA combined with hierarchical clustering. Each responding clone was given a CD4 or CD8 phenotype based on the CD4+ and CD8+ repertoires, which had been sequenced separately. TCRdb reanalyzed the raw reads on its own, using fastp at Q25 for trimming and MiXCR for clone calling, and kept in-frame beta chains. Here each entry gathers all rows of one CDR3 protein and keeps the most common genes and DNA. The V and J calls here are based on TCRdb, not the publication. Here the sample has roughly 250,000 distinct CDR3 sequences; around 17% occur a single time. Approximately 3.6% of the sample rests with the top ten.

Ficoll-Paque density gradient centrifugation was the method used to isolate PBMCs. This sample is drawn from a study of T-cell memory formation after mild COVID-19 (dated by TCRdb to the early 2020s). Broadly, across the study: TCR sequence clusters from the two donors were found to be largely donor specific. In a couple of donors, T-cell clones that expanded and contracted after mild COVID-19 were followed by sequencing TCRalpha and TCRbeta repertoires longitudinally. The cohort comprised two young, previously healthy adult volunteers, one female and one male.

General conclusions and limits of the study: Contracting CD4+ clones appeared mostly in the CM and EM memory subsets, whereas CD8+ clones were enriched in EMRA. Clones that contracted from day 15 to 85 showed balanced CD4/CD8 phenotypes, whereas a second wave of clones that expanded from day 15 to 37 leaned towards CD4+. The study covered only a couple of mild cases, and larger cohorts including severe cases with pre-infection samples were considered necessary. Some responding clones were found in pre-infection memory, which suggests that pre-existing cross-reactive memory T cells took part in the SARS-CoV-2 response. SARS-CoV-2 specificity was not confirmed for the second-wave clones peaking on day 37.

The CDR3 numbers 15 residues from cysteine through phenylalanine. Only the CDR3 portion is preserved as DNA: 45 bases, with reading frame beginning at the first base. The germline V and J ends show losses of 1 base and 9 bases respectively, and no gene match explains 7 bases of the junction. Per the germline V gene, SNHLY is the CDR1 and FYNNEI is the CDR2. Sequencing was carried out using PBMCs or a T cell subset sorted from them (not recorded which). This sequence originates from a man between 18 and 35 years old who had mild COVID-19 (a few samples of this study predate the infection). The sample titles of this study are shuffled in the database, so cell type and time point are left out; the donor was told from shared clones. Rearrangement joined TRBV2 to TRBJ2-1; the central 9 bases match TRBD2. The bases read TGTGCCAGCAGTGAAGGGGCGGGGGGGATTATTGAGCAGTTCTTC. It translates as CASSEGAGGIIEQFF. The CDR3 plus the reference TRBV2 and TRBJ2-1 genes for the other parts give the full variable domain: EPEVTQTPSHQVTQMGQEVILRCVPISNHLYFYWYRQILGQKVEFLVSFYNNEISEKSEIFDDQFSVERPDGSNFTLKIRSTKLEDSAMYFCASSEGAGGIIEQFFGPGTRLTVL.